This T cell receptor (beta chain) was identified in a study of T-cell memory formation after mild COVID-19. MiXCR, run by TCRdb on the 5' RACE reads, gives a single entry per CDR3 protein. The sample contains approximately 200,000 distinct CDR3 sequences, more than 15% of which appear only once. Study-wide findings and caveats: Some SARS-CoV-2-responding clones were already detected in memory before infection. Mainly CM and EM harbored the contracting CD4+ clones; mainly EMRA harbored the CD8+ ones.

This clonotype was counted only a few times. Its antigen is undetermined. This CDR3 is built from 13 residues. Per the germline V gene, CDR1 is SEHNR and CDR2 is FQNEAQ (reference sequence). V dropped 3 bases and J dropped 7 bases, with 12 bases sitting between them. The chain employs TRBV7-9 and TRBJ1-2, with a tentative D call TRBD1 (5 bases). The material sequenced was PBMCs or a T cell subset sorted from them (not recorded which). This clonotype originated in an adult woman who had mild COVID-19 (a few samples of this study predate the infection). Cell type and time point are not known. CDR3 sequence (DNA): TGTGCCAGCAGCTTCGGGACGGAGGGTGGCTACACCTTC. It yields the protein CASSFGTEGGYTF.